Each of the 16 T cell receptor beta chains below was sequenced from the same sample in a study of CD8 T cells in ankylosing spondylitis. TCRdb recomputed calls from the 5' RACE reads with MiXCR, one row per CDR3 protein. The top ten clones hold approximately 3.5% of a sample with more than 500,000 distinct CDR3 sequences, about 5.4% of them seen once. These receptors have no identified antigens. Study results and caveats: Ankylosing spondylitis blood appeared to carry a characteristic TCR beta motif of roughly eight highly homologous variants.

Sequenced material: blood, either unsorted or a sorted T cell fraction (not recorded which). The receptor source for this set is a male donor with ankylosing spondylitis.

As regards this clonotype: A much larger clone is a single base away; this may be a read error. The chain couples TRBV4-3 to TRBJ2-3; 8 bases are shared with TRBD1. The CDR3 is 17 amino acids. Looked up from germline, CDR1 is LGHNA and CDR2 is YSLEER. In DNA, the CDR3 is TGCGCCAGCAGCGAAAGAATGGGACAGGATGTTATGAATACGAAGTATTTT. It specifies CASSERMGQDVMNTKYF.

This clonotype was picked up many times. The rearrangement links TRBV10-3 to TRBJ1-5, with D hard to call. CDR3 length: 13 residues. Germline CDR1 and CDR2: ENHRY and SYGVKD. The V and J ends lost 6 bases and 0 bases respectively, with 6 bases between them. CDR3 amino acids: CAIRSSSNQPQHF. CDR3 coding DNA: TGTGCCATCAGGTCCTCTAGCAATCAGCCCCAGCATTTT.

This clonotype was counted ten times or more. This chain uses TRBV9 with TRBJ2-5; D perhaps matches TRBD2 (5 bases). This CDR3 spans 13 amino acids. V dropped 4 bases and J dropped 5 bases, with 12 bases sitting between them. The germline V gene has CDR1 SGDLS and CDR2 YYNGEE. CDR3 sequence reads: CASSPLGGETQYF. The CDR3 bases are TGTGCCAGCAGCCCCCTAGGCGGGGAGACCCAGTACTTC.

This clonotype was seen ten or more times. This chain connects TRBV27 to TRBJ2-4; D remains ambiguous. Looked up from germline, CDR1 is MNHEY and CDR2 is SMNVEV (reference sequence). CDR3 size: 16 residues. Trimming removed 4 bases from V and 0 bases from J, with 13 bases in between. The CDR3 DNA reads TGTGCCAGCAGTTCCCTTCTACGGTTAGCCAAAAACATTCAGTACTTC. Translated, it gives CASSSLLRLAKNIQYF.

This clonotype was counted a few times. The genes are TRBV20-1 and TRBJ1-6, with a weak D call TRBD1 (5 bases). Germline V gene data show CDR1 as DFQATT and CDR2 as SNEGSKA (reference sequence). The V end was cut by 4 bases, the J end by 7 bases, with 11 bases between. The CDR3 runs 13 residues. The CDR3: CSAMGETNSPLHF. CDR3 sequence (DNA): TGCAGTGCTATGGGGGAAACCAATTCACCCCTCCACTTT.

At least ten counts were recorded for this clonotype. V and J are TRBV20-1 and TRBJ2-7, with D perhaps matching TRBD2 (5 bases). CDR3 length: 16 residues. V lost 5 bases and J 0 bases, leaving 20 bases between the germline ends. Per the germline V gene, CDR1 is DFQATT and CDR2 is SNEGSKA (reference sequence). CDR3 protein: CSAPSGRALPSYEQYF. CDR3 bases: TGCAGTGCTCCTTCCGGGCGGGCCCTGCCCTCCTACGAGCAGTACTTC.

The table lists this clonotype with many counts. This chain links TRBV5-1 with TRBJ1-2, with 8 bases that match TRBD1. J lost 4 bases, V lost 1 base, and 6 bases had no gene match. This CDR3 contains 15 residues. Germline V gene data show CDR1 as SGHRS and CDR2 as YFSETQ. CDR3 residues: CASSLPGGSPYGYTF. The CDR3 bases are TGCGCCAGCAGCTTGCCAGGGGGCAGTCCCTATGGCTACACCTTC.

At least ten counts were recorded for this clonotype. The V and J genes are TRBV12-3 or TRBV12-4 and TRBJ2-2; D not resolved. The CDR3 is 15 residues long. The V gene lost 5 bases and the J gene lost 1 base, with 11 bases spanning the gap. As DNA, the CDR3 is TGTGCCAGCAGTCAACGAAGGGAGAACACCGGGGAGCTGTTTTTT. Protein sequence: CASSQRRENTGELFF.

In its sample, this clonotype was seen many times. The chain employs TRBV7-2 and TRBJ2-7, with D possibly matching TRBD2 (6 bases). Germline CDR1 is SGHTA and CDR2 is FQGNSA. Trimming removed 6 bases from V and 2 bases from J, with 17 bases in between. This CDR3 contains 15 residues. Here the CDR3 reads CASSRGNGPTYEQYF. The CDR3 coding sequence is TGTGCCAGCAGTCGGGGGAACGGACCGACCTACGAGCAGTACTTC.

This clonotype was counted ten times or more. The chain joins TRBV5-1 to TRBJ2-3; no definite D call. Deletions cut 1 base from V and 6 bases from J, with 6 bases between. The length of the CDR3 is 12 residues. Germline loops: CDR1 SGHRS, CDR2 YFSETQ. The CDR3 sequence: CASSLYADTQYF. The CDR3 nucleotides read TGCGCCAGCAGCTTGTATGCGGATACGCAGTATTTT. Complete variable domain (other parts from reference TRBV5-1 and TRBJ2-3): KAGVTQTPRYLIKTRGQQVTLSCSPISGHRSVSWYQQTPGQGLQFLFEYFSETQRNKGNFPGRFSGRQFSNSRSEMNVSTLELGDSALYLCASSLYADTQYFGPGTRLTVL.

The table lists this clonotype with a few counts. This sequence joins TRBV5-1 and TRBJ2-5; D unclear. V lost 0 bases, J lost 5 bases, and 17 bases lay in between. Germline CDR1 reads SGHRS; CDR2 reads YFSETQ. CDR3 length: 16 residues. The CDR3 nucleotides are TGCGCCAGCAGCTTGGCCCGGGCACGCCTAGGGGAGACCCAGTACTTC. Translation gives CASSLARARLGETQYF. The variable domain in full, completed from reference TRBV5-1 and TRBJ2-5, reads KAGVTQTPRYLIKTRGQQVTLSCSPISGHRSVSWYQQTPGQGLQFLFEYFSETQRNKGNFPGRFSGRQFSNSRSEMNVSTLELGDSALYLCASSLARARLGETQYFGPGTRLLVL.

Ten or more counts support this clonotype. V is TRBV24-1 and J is TRBJ2-2; possibly TRBD1 for D (5 bases). V gave up 3 bases and J gave up 3 bases, with 7 bases separating them. The CDR3 loop spans 14 amino acids. Germline CDR1 and CDR2: KGHDR and SFDVKD. The CDR3: CATSDPTDTGELFF. Written as DNA, the CDR3 is TGTGCCACCAGTGATCCGACAGACACCGGGGAGCTGTTTTTT.

In its sample, this clonotype was seen many times. The chain employs TRBV28 and TRBJ1-1, with TRBD1 as a possible D gene (6 bases). The germline V gene encodes CDR1 MDHEN and CDR2 SYDVKM. The CDR3 loop spans 15 amino acids. Trimming took off 2 bases at V and 4 bases at J, with 14 bases between the two ends. This CDR3 reads CASSLNTGKSTEAFF. The CDR3 bases are TGTGCCAGCAGTTTAAATACAGGGAAGTCCACTGAAGCTTTCTTT.

This clonotype was observed at least ten times. The rearrangement links TRBV19 to TRBJ1-5, with 7 nucleotides matching TRBD1. After removal of 4 bases from V and 6 bases from J, the junction contained 3 bases not matched to a gene. Germline V gives CDR1 LNHDA, CDR2 SQIVND (reference sequence). CDR3 length: 13 amino acids. The CDR3 loop is CASSKGGPQPQHF. CDR3 nucleotides: TGTGCCAGTAGTAAAGGGGGCCCTCAGCCCCAGCATTTT.

This clonotype showed up many times. J is TRBJ1-4 and V is TRBV5-1; D unclear. The CDR3 length is 14 residues. Germline lookup yields CDR1 SGHRS and CDR2 YFSETQ. Trimming cost V 0 bases and J 5 bases, with 8 bases left between them. CDR3 in amino acids: CASSLGQANEKLFF. For the CDR3, the DNA is TGCGCCAGCAGCTTGGGGCAGGCGAATGAAAAACTGTTTTTT.

This clonotype was picked up many times. J is TRBJ1-2 and V is TRBV25-1, with D tentatively TRBD1 (5 bases). There are 13 residues in the CDR3. Per germline, CDR1 MGHDK and CDR2 SYGVNS. V was clipped by 1 base and J by 4 bases, with 7 bases between them. The CDR3 nucleotides read TGTGCCAGCAGTGAATGGCAGGGCTATGGCTACACCTTC. Encoded protein: CASSEWQGYGYTF.